This T cell receptor beta chain was recovered during a study of cytomegalovirus exposure and HLA in healthy donors. Points from the study as a whole: The authors enumerated under 200 TCR beta chains as linked to cytomegalovirus. The study found most TCR sequences rare, yet found some public TCRs in many donors.

The germline V gene encodes CDR1 SEHNR and CDR2 FQNEAQ (reference sequence). Trimming at V came to 1 base and at J to 7 bases, leaving 9 bases not matched to a gene. CDR3 length: 17 residues. Everyone who donated was a healthy bone marrow donor. The PCR was carried out with 60 Vbeta primers and 13 Jbeta primers. The assay was immunoSEQ multiplex PCR, and TCRdb's table has in-frame clones only and misses some. This sample lists 150,000 to 200,000 clones; its ten largest clones have approximately 0.72%. Remarks on this clone: Its antigen is undetermined.

V and J are TRBV7-9 and TRBJ1-4; 10 positions match TRBD1. The source is a woman younger than 30 in good health and CMV-seropositive. Material for sequencing was PBMCs. The CDR3 sequence is CASSLGPTGGEGEKLFF. DNA of the CDR3: TGTGCCAGCAGCTTAGGCCCGACAGGGGGCGAGGGTGAAAAACTGTTTTTT.